This T cell receptor (beta chain) was found in a study of T cells in Graves' hyperthyroidism and ophthalmopathy. Study-wide findings and caveats: Ophthalmopathy was predicted by the model a median of roughly 6 months ahead of onset.

Remarks on this clonotype: Its antigen is as yet unknown.

From RNA transcripts, TCR beta CDR3 regions were amplified. A first-round RT-PCR of the TCR CDR3 used the HTBI primer set. TCRdb ran MiXCR on the multiplex PCR reads and lists one entry per CDR3 protein. Of 500,000 to 650,000 distinct CDR3 sequences listed, 12% to 15% are singletons. Per germline, CDR1 MDHEN and CDR2 SYDVKM. CDR3 size: 14 residues. V lost 6 bases and J lost 2, with 14 bases in between. A lack of ophthalmopathy progression within 18 months defined stable Graves' hyperthyroidism. Patients were aged 18 to 65, had disease duration under 2 months, and had newly diagnosed hyperthyroidism. Exclusions: uncontrolled infection, other autoimmune disease, pregnancy, lactation.

Sample: blood. The sequence was collected from a woman in her thirties or forties with Graves' hyperthyroidism. The rearrangement links TRBV28 to TRBJ2-7; D possibly corresponds to TRBD1 (6 bases). The CDR3 DNA reads as TGTGCCAGCAGACCAAGTAAGGGGGCCTACGAGCAGTACTTC. Its protein product is CASRPSKGAYEQYF.